The 20 T cell receptor beta chains presented below share a single source sample, sequenced in a study of cytomegalovirus exposure and HLA in healthy donors. The PCR was carried out with 60 Vbeta primers and 13 Jbeta primers. Clones were sequenced by immunoSEQ multiplex PCR, and TCRdb holds only the in-frame ones, with some missing. The sample consists of around 300,000 clones, approximately 90% of them appearing once. Sequencing used PBMCs. All receptors come from a woman younger than 35 in good health and CMV-seronegative.

The chain has TRBV15 and TRBJ1-2; D is possibly TRBD1 (5 bases). The CDR3 is made up of 19 amino acids. The V end lost 0 bases, the J end lost 2 bases, and 22 bases lay between the germline ends. Per germline, CDR1 LNHNV and CDR2 YYDKDF (reference sequence). The chain's CDR3 is CATSRDIEYGGVRNYGYTF. The CDR3 bases are TGTGCCACCAGCAGAGATATCGAATACGGGGGAGTTAGGAACTATGGCTACACCTTC.

This chain links TRBV11-2 with TRBJ2-1, with TRBD1 as a possible D gene (6 bases). V was cut by 0 bases and J by 8 bases, with 11 bases left in between. Germline loops: CDR1 SGHAT, CDR2 FQNNGV. The CDR3 has 14 residues. DNA for the CDR3: TGTGCCAGCAGCTTAGATGGGGGCTTTTATGAGCAGTTCTTC. Its protein product is CASSLDGGFYEQFF.

CDR3 sequence: CASSVAPLTGTYGYTF. In nucleotides, the CDR3 is TGTGCCAGCAGCGTAGCTCCTTTGACAGGGACCTATGGCTACACCTTC. The V call is TRBV9, the J call TRBJ1-2; 7 bases agree with TRBD1. The CDR3 has 16 amino acids. Trimming at V came to 0 bases and at J to 4 bases, leaving 9 bases not matched to a gene. The germline gives CDR1 SGDLS, CDR2 YYNGEE.

J is TRBJ1-6 and V is TRBV13; 7 bases align to TRBD1. This CDR3 region has 13 residues. The germline V gene has CDR1 PRHDT and CDR2 FYEKMQ (reference sequence). V lost 8 bases, J lost 6 bases, and 4 bases stayed unmatched. As DNA, the CDR3 is TGTGCCAGCCGGGACAGATTTAATTCACCCCTCCACTTT. Translated, it gives CASRDRFNSPLHF.

The chain employs TRBV5-3 and TRBJ2-5, with TRBD1 identical over 8 bases. TRBV5-3 is sorted into the ORF group, with uncertain function. V was pared by 6 bases and J by 2 bases, with 9 bases of the junction left unmatched. CDR3 size: 15 residues. In DNA form, the CDR3 reads TGTGCCAGAACCTCCGGGACAGGTCTTCAAGAGACCCAGTACTTC. It specifies CARTSGTGLQETQYF.

The genes are TRBV11-2 and TRBJ2-7; D is possibly TRBD1 (5 bases). The length of the CDR3 is 18 residues. Germline V gene lookup returns CDR1 SGHAT and CDR2 FQNNGV. V was clipped by 6 bases and J by 4 bases, with 28 bases between them. CDR3 sequence (DNA): TGTGCCAGCAGACCTGGACATTATGAGTCCCTTGTTAATTACGAGCAGTACTTC. As protein: CASRPGHYESLVNYEQYF. Using reference TRBV11-2 and TRBJ2-7 for the parts outside the CDR3, the full variable domain is EAGVAQSPRYKIIEKRQSVAFWCNPISGHATLYWYQQILGQGPKLLIQFQNNGVVDDSQLPKDRFSAERLKGVDSTLKIQPAKLEDSAVYLCASRPGHYESLVNYEQYFGPGTRLTVT.

The chain joins TRBV6-6 to TRBJ1-1, with 9 bases lining up with TRBD1. Germline V lookup: CDR1 MNHNY, CDR2 SVGAGI (reference sequence). V lost 6 bases to trimming and J lost 7 bases; unmatched junction nucleotides: 6. The CDR3 sequence is 13 residues long. CDR3 sequence: CASRTDRGIEAFF. For the CDR3, the DNA is TGTGCCAGCAGGACGGACAGGGGAATTGAAGCTTTCTTT.

V and J are TRBV12-5 and TRBJ1-5; 11 bases fit TRBD1. CDR3 size: 17 residues. CDR1 is LGHNT, CDR2 FRNRAP, per germline. J lost 4 bases, V lost 1 base, and 6 bases had no gene match. CDR3 sequence: CASGLGWTGGLNQPQHF. In nucleotides, the CDR3 is TGTGCTAGTGGTTTGGGATGGACAGGGGGCCTAAATCAGCCCCAGCATTTT.

The chain joins TRBV14 to TRBJ1-1; tentatively, D is TRBD1 (6 bases). In germline, CDR1 is SGHDN, CDR2 FVKESK. The CDR3 has 13 residues. With 5 bases removed from V and 7 bases from J, the gap between germline ends came to 14 bases. Here the CDR3 reads CASSFAGASEAFF. The CDR3 coding sequence is TGTGCCAGCAGCTTCGCAGGGGCCAGTGAAGCTTTCTTT.

The chain links TRBV5-4 to TRBJ1-1, with 11 nucleotides matching TRBD1. V was pared by 5 bases and J by 3 bases, with 15 bases of the junction left unmatched. Germline lookup yields CDR1 SGHNT and CDR2 YYREEE (reference sequence). The CDR3 has 18 residues. The CDR3: CASRAGQGAGVFHTEAFF. The CDR3 DNA sequence: TGTGCCAGCAGGGCAGGACAGGGGGCGGGGGTCTTCCACACTGAAGCTTTCTTT.

This rearrangement joins TRBV5-1 to TRBJ2-1, with TRBD2 matching 9 bases. This CDR3 has 16 residues. Germline V gene data show CDR1 as SGHRS and CDR2 as YFSETQ. Trimming cost V 0 bases and J 3 bases; bases outside gene matches: 4. The CDR3 DNA sequence: TGCGCCAGCAGCTTGGATGGACTAGCGAACTACAATGAGCAGTTCTTC. Protein sequence: CASSLDGLANYNEQFF.

The chain couples TRBV15 to TRBJ2-3; D is possibly TRBD2 (6 bases). The CDR3 consists of 16 residues. V was clipped by 5 bases and J by 3 bases, with 18 bases between them. Germline lookup yields CDR1 LNHNV and CDR2 YYDKDF (reference sequence). The CDR3 is CATSGRLDPLTDTQYF. CDR3 bases: TGTGCCACCAGCGGTAGACTAGACCCCTTAACAGATACGCAGTATTTT.

This chain uses TRBV7-2 with TRBJ2-1, with TRBD2 matching over 13 bases. The ends lost 5 bases at V and 5 bases at J; junction bases unmatched: 15. The CDR3 has 19 residues. Germline V CDR1 and CDR2: SGHTA, FQGNSA. The CDR3 region has the DNA TGTGCCAGCAGCCCAATCGGGAACCCGGGACTAGCGGGAAACAATGAGCAGTTCTTC. Amino acids: CASSPIGNPGLAGNNEQFF.

V and J are TRBV6-5 and TRBJ2-1; 11 bases are shared with TRBD2. With 2 bases clipped from V and 10 bases from J, the junction kept 7 bases outside the gene matches. The CDR3 has 15 residues. The germline V gene encodes CDR1 MNHEY and CDR2 SVGAGI. The CDR3, as DNA: TGTGCCAGCAGTTACGAAACTAGCGGGGGTGGGGAGCAGTTCTTC. This translates into CASSYETSGGGEQFF.

The chain has TRBV5-4 and TRBJ2-7, with TRBD1 matching 8 bases. Germline V gene lookup returns CDR1 SGHNT and CDR2 YYREEE (reference sequence). The ends lost 4 bases at V and 2 bases at J; junction bases unmatched: 5. This CDR3 has 14 amino acids. The CDR3 nucleotides read TGTGCCAGCAGCACCGGGACAGGTACCTACGAGCAGTACTTC. Residues: CASSTGTGTYEQYF.

V and J are TRBV13 and TRBJ1-3; 7 nucleotides line up with TRBD1. Germline V gene sequence: CDR1 PRHDT, CDR2 FYEKMQ (reference sequence). This CDR3 has 15 residues. The V and J ends lost 5 bases and 4 bases, in that order; junction bases with no gene match: 8. CDR3 protein: CASSRNRGSGNTIYF. The CDR3 region has the DNA TGTGCCAGCAGCAGAAACAGGGGTTCGGGAAACACCATATATTTT.

The V and J genes are TRBV9 and TRBJ2-2; D ambiguous. The V end lost 4 bases, the J end lost 0 bases, and 13 bases lay between the germline ends. CDR1 is SGDLS, CDR2 YYNGEE, per germline. The CDR3 runs to 16 residues. The CDR3, as DNA: TGTGCCAGCAGCTTACGACTGGAAACGAACACCGGGGAGCTGTTTTTT. Protein product: CASSLRLETNTGELFF.

A single count supports this clone. The chain uses TRBV30 and TRBJ1-2, with D hard to call. CDR3 length equals 13 residues. V was cut by 1 base and J by 6 bases, with 12 bases left in between. Germline CDR1 reads GTSNPN; CDR2 reads SVGIG (reference sequence). In DNA, the CDR3 is TGTGCCTGGAGTGCTAACAGTCTTGATGGCTACACCTTC. This encodes CAWSANSLDGYTF.

This clone has only one observation. The genes are TRBV29-1 and TRBJ1-1, with a possible D match to TRBD1 (5 bases). Germline values: CDR1 SQVTM, CDR2 ANQGSEA. Deletions cut 5 bases from V and 1 base from J, with 8 bases between. The CDR3 runs 12 residues. CDR3 protein: CSVRRGNTEAFF. CDR3 sequence (DNA): TGCAGCGTTAGGAGGGGGAACACTGAAGCTTTCTTT.

The rearrangement joins TRBV6-5 to TRBJ1-2, with 9 nucleotides matching TRBD1. The germline V gene has CDR1 MNHEY and CDR2 SVGAGI. Losses at the gene ends were 3 bases for V and 0 bases for J; bases not matched to a gene: 2. The CDR3 spans 15 residues. The CDR3 here is CASSYGTGTNYGYTF. The CDR3 DNA reads TGTGCCAGCAGTTATGGGACAGGGACTAACTATGGCTACACCTTC.